The source of this TCR beta chain is a study of OX40 agonist ivuxolimab in advanced cancers. Study-wide context: Ivuxolimab is an agonistic anti-OX40 (CD134) antibody, and patients were treated with it. Whole-study results and caveats: Clonal expansion was among the lowest in partial responders at 0.1-3.0 mg/kg, especially CD8+. Average numbers of expanded clones were greater in CD8+ T cells than in CD4+. Specificity for antigen went undetermined in the expanded peripheral T cells.

Measured with immunoSEQ multiplex PCR; TCRdb has only the in-frame clones, and not every one. Of 45,000 to 50,000 clones listed, approximately 91% are singletons. This clone came up a few times. The antigen remains unidentified. CDR3 length equals 12 residues. Germline CDR1 reads SGHKS; CDR2 reads YYEKEE (reference sequence). Deletions cut 4 bases from V and 5 bases from J, with 9 bases between. The chain recombines TRBV5-5 with TRBJ2-5; tentative D call: TRBD2 (5 bases). The source is an adult with an advanced solid tumor such as melanoma, head and neck, liver or kidney cancer. The sample in question was CD4+ or CD8+ T cells sorted from blood, obtained in a trial of the OX40 agonist ivuxolimab. The CDR3 coding sequence is TGTGCCAGCAGCCCTCCGGGGGAGACCCAGTACTTC. Protein sequence: CASSPPGETQYF. Based on the CDR3 plus reference TRBV5-5 and TRBJ2-5, the full variable domain is DAGVTQSPTHLIKTRGQQVTLRCSPISGHKSVSWYQQVLGQGPQFIFQYYEKEERGRGNFPDRFSARQFPNYSSELNVNALLLGDSALYLCASSPPGETQYFGPGTRLLVL.